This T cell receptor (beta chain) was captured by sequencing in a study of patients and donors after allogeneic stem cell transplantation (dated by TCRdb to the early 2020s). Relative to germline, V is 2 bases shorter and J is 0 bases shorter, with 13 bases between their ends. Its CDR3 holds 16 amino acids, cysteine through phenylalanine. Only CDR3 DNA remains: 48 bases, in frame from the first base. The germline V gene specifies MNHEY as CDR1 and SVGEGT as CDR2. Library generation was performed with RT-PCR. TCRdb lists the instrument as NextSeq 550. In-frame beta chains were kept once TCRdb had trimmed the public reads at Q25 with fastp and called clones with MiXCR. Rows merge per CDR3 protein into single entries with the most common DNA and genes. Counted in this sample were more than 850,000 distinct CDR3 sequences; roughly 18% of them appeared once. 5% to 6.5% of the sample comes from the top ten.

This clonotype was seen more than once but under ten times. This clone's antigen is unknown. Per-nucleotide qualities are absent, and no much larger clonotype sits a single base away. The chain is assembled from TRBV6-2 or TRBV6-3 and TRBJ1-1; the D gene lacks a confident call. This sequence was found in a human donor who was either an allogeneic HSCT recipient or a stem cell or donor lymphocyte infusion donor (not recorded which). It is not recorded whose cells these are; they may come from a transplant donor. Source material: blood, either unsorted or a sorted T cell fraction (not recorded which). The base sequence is TGTGCCAGCAGTTACGAACAGCATTCCATGAACACTGAAGCTTTCTTT. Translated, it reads CASSYEQHSMNTEAFF.